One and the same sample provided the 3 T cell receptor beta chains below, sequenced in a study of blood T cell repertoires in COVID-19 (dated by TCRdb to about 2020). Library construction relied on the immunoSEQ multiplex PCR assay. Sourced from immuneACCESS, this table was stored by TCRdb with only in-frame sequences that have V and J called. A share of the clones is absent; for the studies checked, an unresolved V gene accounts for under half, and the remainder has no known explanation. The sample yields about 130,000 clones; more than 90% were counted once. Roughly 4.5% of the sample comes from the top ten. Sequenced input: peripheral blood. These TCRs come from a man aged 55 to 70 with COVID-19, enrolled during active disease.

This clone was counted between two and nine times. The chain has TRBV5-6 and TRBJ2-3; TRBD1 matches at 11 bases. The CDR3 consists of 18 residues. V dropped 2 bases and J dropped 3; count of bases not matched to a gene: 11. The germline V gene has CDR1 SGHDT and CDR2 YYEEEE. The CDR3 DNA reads TGTGCCAGCAGCTTAGCCGGGACAGGGGGACTTGTTACAGATACGCAGTATTTT. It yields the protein CASSLAGTGGLVTDTQYF.

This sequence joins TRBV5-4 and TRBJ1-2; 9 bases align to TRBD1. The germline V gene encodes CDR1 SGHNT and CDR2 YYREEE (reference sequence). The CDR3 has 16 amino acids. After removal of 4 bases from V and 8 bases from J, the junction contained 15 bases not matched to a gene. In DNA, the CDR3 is TGTGCCAGCAGCAGGGGCCCCGGGACAGGGAATTGGGGCTACACCTTC. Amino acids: CASSRGPGTGNWGYTF.

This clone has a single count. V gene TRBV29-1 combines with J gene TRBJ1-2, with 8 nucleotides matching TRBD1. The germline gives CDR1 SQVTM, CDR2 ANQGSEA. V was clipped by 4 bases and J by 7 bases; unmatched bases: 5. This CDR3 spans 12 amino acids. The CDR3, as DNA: TGCAGCGTTGGGCAGGGGGCGTTTGGCTACACCTTC. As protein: CSVGQGAFGYTF.